What follows are 32 T cell receptor beta chains derived from one specimen sequenced in a study of blood T cell repertoires in COVID-19. Only in-frame clones appear in the TCRdb table, and some are missing; sequencing was by immunoSEQ multiplex PCR. Seen here are approximately 210,000 clones, roughly 81% observed once, and the top ten hold 4.5% to 5.5%. Material for sequencing was peripheral blood. The receptors originated from a woman aged 70-85 years with active or convalescent COVID-19.

This clone was seen at least ten times. The chain has TRBV28 and TRBJ2-2; 13 bases are a match to TRBD2. Germline V gene data show CDR1 as MDHEN and CDR2 as SYDVKM. J gave up 5 bases and V 1 base, and 1 base lay outside the gene matches. CDR3 length: 16 residues. CDR3 protein: CASSLSTSGRTGELFF. The CDR3 DNA reads as TGTGCCAGCAGTTTATCGACTAGCGGGAGGACCGGGGAGCTGTTTTTT.

The chain combines TRBV24-1 with TRBJ2-1, with 14 nucleotides matching TRBD2. From germline, CDR1 is KGHDR and CDR2 SFDVKD. CDR3 length equals 17 residues. J lost 7 bases, V lost 2 bases, and 6 bases had no gene match. CDR3 bases: TGTGCCACCAGTGATTCCGGGACTAGCGGGAGAATAAATGAGCAGTTCTTC. This encodes CATSDSGTSGRINEQFF.

This sequence joins TRBV7-6 and TRBJ2-1; D is possibly TRBD2 (6 bases). The CDR3 is made up of 13 amino acids. V dropped 5 bases and J dropped 8 bases, with 13 bases sitting between them. The V gene's germline CDR1 is SGHVS and CDR2 FNYEAQ. The CDR3 DNA follows: TGTGCCAGCAGCCCTAGTCGGGGGTATGAGCAGTTCTTC. Translating it yields CASSPSRGYEQFF.

The V and J genes are TRBV7-6 and TRBJ2-3; 10 bases map to TRBD2. The J segment lost 1 base and the V segment lost 3 bases, leaving 4 bases of the junction unmatched. Germline V gene sequence: CDR1 SGHVS, CDR2 FNYEAQ. The CDR3 is 16 amino acids. CDR3 sequence: CASSLRSGRGTDTQYF. CDR3 nucleotide sequence: TGTGCCAGCAGCTTGAGGAGCGGGAGGGGCACAGATACGCAGTATTTT.

V gene TRBV2 combines with J gene TRBJ2-2; D might be TRBD2 (5 bases). Germline CDR1 is SNHLY and CDR2 is FYNNEI. V was shortened by 6 bases and J by 0 bases, with 14 bases between the two germline ends. The CDR3 covers 16 residues. The CDR3 spells CASRPSGATNTGELFF. The CDR3 DNA sequence: TGTGCCAGCAGGCCAAGCGGAGCTACGAACACCGGGGAGCTGTTTTTT.

V gene TRBV9 combines with J gene TRBJ1-5, with TRBD1 identical over 9 bases. Germline loops: CDR1 SGDLS, CDR2 YYNGEE. Germline trimming cut 4 bases from V and 4 bases from J; bases unmatched to any gene: 6. CDR3 size: 15 residues. The CDR3, as DNA: TGTGCCAGCAGCAACGGGGACAGGGAAAATCAGCCCCAGCATTTT. Protein: CASSNGDRENQPQHF.

CDR3 sequence: CASSHRVYTF. The CDR3 bases are TGTGCCAGCAGCCATCGGGTTTACACCTTC. The gene calls are TRBV28 and TRBJ1-2; no firm D call. The CDR3 is 10 residues long. V was shortened by 6 bases and J by 11 bases, with 10 bases between the two germline ends. Per the germline V gene, CDR1 is MDHEN and CDR2 is SYDVKM.

The chain uses TRBV7-9 and TRBJ2-2; the D is unclear. Trimming took off 4 bases at V and 4 bases at J, with 4 bases between the two ends. This CDR3 has 12 amino acids. The germline V gene has CDR1 SEHNR and CDR2 FQNEAQ (reference sequence). CDR3 sequence (DNA): TGTGCCAGCAGCTCGGGCACCGGGGAGCTGTTTTTT. This encodes CASSSGTGELFF.

V usage is TRBV3-1 (or the pseudogene TRBV3-2) and J usage is TRBJ2-3; the match to TRBD2 covers 10 bases. CDR3 length: 19 residues. With 3 bases clipped from V and 2 bases from J, the junction kept 14 bases outside the gene matches. CDR1 is LGHDT, CDR2 YNNKEL, per germline (reference sequence). The CDR3 loop reads CASSHELSGRAGDTDTQYF. The CDR3 nucleotides read TGTGCCAGCAGCCATGAGTTAAGCGGGAGGGCCGGGGACACAGATACGCAGTATTTT.

This chain connects TRBV27 to TRBJ2-1; 12 bases are shared with TRBD2. The CDR3 contains 14 residues. Germline CDR1 is MNHEY and CDR2 is SMNVEV (reference sequence). V gave up 5 bases and J gave up 13 bases; unmatched junction bases: 9. The CDR3 region is CASSPRTSGMLQFF. For the CDR3, the DNA is TGTGCCAGCAGTCCCCGGACTAGCGGGATGCTTCAGTTCTTC.

The chain uses TRBV5-1 and TRBJ2-3; 9 bases align to TRBD1. The germline gives CDR1 SGHRS, CDR2 YFSETQ. The CDR3 is 14 residues long. V trimming: 2 bases; J trimming: 2 bases; junction bases outside the gene matches: 0. CDR3 nucleotides: TGCGCCAGCAGCTTACAGGGGGCCACAGATACGCAGTATTTT. Translated: CASSLQGATDTQYF. The full variable domain, its missing parts supplied by reference TRBV5-1 and TRBJ2-3, is KAGVTQTPRYLIKTRGQQVTLSCSPISGHRSVSWYQQTPGQGLQFLFEYFSETQRNKGNFPGRFSGRQFSNSRSEMNVSTLELGDSALYLCASSLQGATDTQYFGPGTRLTVL.

The CDR3: CASSAAPTGDNEQFF. As DNA, the CDR3 is TGTGCCAGCAGCGCAGCCCCCACAGGGGACAATGAGCAGTTCTTC. This rearrangement joins TRBV9 to TRBJ2-1; 7 nucleotides agree with TRBD1. This CDR3 is 15 amino acids long. V lost 3 bases and J lost 5; bases outside the gene matches: 8. Germline CDR1 and CDR2: SGDLS and YYNGEE.

The V call is TRBV7-8, the J call TRBJ1-6, with D unclear. The CDR3 runs 16 residues. CDR1 is SGHVS, CDR2 FQNEAQ, per germline. Trimming removed 5 bases from V and 8 bases from J, with 19 bases in between. CDR3 amino acids: CASSPRGAAVDSPLHF. CDR3 bases: TGTGCCAGCAGCCCCCGAGGAGCGGCTGTGGATTCACCCCTCCACTTT. The entire variable domain, with the rest obtained from reference TRBV7-8 and TRBJ1-6, is as follows: GAGVSQSPRYKVAKRGQDVALRCDPISGHVSLFWYQQALGQGPEFLTYFQNEAQLDKSGLPSDRFFAERPEGSVSTLKIQRTQQEDSAVYLCASSPRGAAVDSPLHFGNGTRLTVT.

The table lists this clone with a count of one. The chain recombines TRBV5-1 with TRBJ1-1; the D gene is possibly TRBD1 (6 bases). CDR3 size: 15 residues. Trimming cost V 3 bases and J 1 base, with 13 bases left between them. Per germline, CDR1 SGHRS and CDR2 YFSETQ. The CDR3 protein is CASSSPQGENTEAFF. The DNA for the CDR3 is TGCGCCAGCAGCTCGCCACAGGGAGAGAACACTGAAGCTTTCTTT.

The rearrangement uses TRBV10-1 and TRBJ2-1, with D perhaps matching TRBD2 (6 bases). The V end lost 4 bases, the J end lost 9 bases, and 16 bases lay between the germline ends. CDR3 length equals 14 residues. The germline CDR1 and CDR2 sequences are WNHNN and SYGVQD (reference sequence). The CDR3 sequence is CASSGGSGYSEQFF. The DNA of the CDR3 is TGCGCCAGCAGTGGTGGTAGCGGCTACTCTGAGCAGTTCTTC.

This clone was detected once. The rearrangement links TRBV11-3 to TRBJ1-4; D is undetermined. The CDR3 contains 15 residues. Trimming took 4 bases from V and 6 from J, leaving 15 bases between them. Germline CDR1 and CDR2: SGHNT and YENEEA. The CDR3 reads CASSSDPSKDEKLFF. In nucleotides, the CDR3 is TGTGCCAGCAGCTCCGACCCTAGCAAGGATGAAAAACTGTTTTTT.

In this sample, this clone turned up many times. This chain uses TRBV27 with TRBJ2-1, with D possibly matching TRBD2 (5 bases). This CDR3 is 13 amino acids long. The V gene's germline CDR1 is MNHEY and CDR2 SMNVEV (reference sequence). V shed 6 bases and J shed 2 bases, with 8 bases lying between them. In nucleotides, the CDR3 is TGTGCCAGCAGGGTTAGCGCCTACAATGAGCAGTTCTTC. Residues: CASRVSAYNEQFF.

The rearrangement links TRBV18 to TRBJ1-2, with TRBD1 matching 8 bases. Germline V gives CDR1 KGHSH, CDR2 LQKENI. V lost 3 bases and J lost 8; bases outside the gene matches: 5. The CDR3 runs to 13 residues. The CDR3 spells CASSPSDRGGYTF. CDR3 nucleotides: TGTGCCAGCTCACCCTCCGACAGGGGCGGCTACACCTTC. The whole variable domain, remainder taken from reference TRBV18 and TRBJ1-2, is NAGVMQNPRHLVRRRGQEARLRCSPMKGHSHVYWYRQLPEEGLKFMVYLQKENIIDESGMPKERFSAEFPKEGPSILRIQQVVRGDSAAYFCASSPSDRGGYTFGSGTRLTVV.

The chain uses TRBV5-1 and TRBJ1-1; TRBD1 matches 7 bases. Trimming removed 4 bases from V and 6 bases from J; junction bases left unmatched: 3. The CDR3 runs 12 residues. CDR1 is SGHRS and CDR2 is YFSETQ in the germline V gene. The CDR3 DNA is TGCGCCAGCAGCACGACAGGGCCTGAAGCTTTCTTT. It yields the protein CASSTTGPEAFF. The full variable domain, with the rest looked up from reference TRBV5-1 and TRBJ1-1, is KAGVTQTPRYLIKTRGQQVTLSCSPISGHRSVSWYQQTPGQGLQFLFEYFSETQRNKGNFPGRFSGRQFSNSRSEMNVSTLELGDSALYLCASSTTGPEAFFGQGTRLTVV.

V and J are TRBV4-1 and TRBJ2-5; 11 nucleotides line up with TRBD2. The CDR3 is 16 residues long. Germline lookup yields CDR1 MGHRA and CDR2 YSYEKL. The V gene end was trimmed by 3 bases and the J gene end by 5 bases; junction bases not matched to a gene: 8. The CDR3 spells CASSQATSGKEETQYF. CDR3 nucleotide sequence: TGCGCCAGCAGCCAGGCGACTAGCGGGAAGGAGGAGACCCAGTACTTC.

This clone was detected only once. This chain connects TRBV19 to TRBJ1-4; the match to TRBD1 covers 7 bases. Germline V gene lookup returns CDR1 LNHDA and CDR2 SQIVND (reference sequence). The CDR3 has 19 residues. The trim removed 1 base at V and 0 bases at J, leaving 11 bases unmatched. The CDR3 region has the DNA TGTGCCAGTAGTATAGGGGCCTACCGACAGGGCGCAACTAATGAAAAACTGTTTTTT. Translating gives CASSIGAYRQGATNEKLFF.

The chain employs TRBV11-2 and TRBJ2-7; 8 positions match TRBD2. Looked up from germline, CDR1 is SGHAT and CDR2 is FQNNGV. The V segment lost 0 bases and the J segment 7 bases; nucleotides outside the gene matches: 5. The CDR3 has 14 residues. The CDR3 nucleotides are TGTGCCAGCAGCTTAGACCGGACTAGCAAAGAGCAGTACTTC. Its protein is CASSLDRTSKEQYF. Looking up the rest from reference TRBV11-2 and TRBJ2-7 gives the full variable domain: EAGVAQSPRYKIIEKRQSVAFWCNPISGHATLYWYQQILGQGPKLLIQFQNNGVVDDSQLPKDRFSAERLKGVDSTLKIQPAKLEDSAVYLCASSLDRTSKEQYFGPGTRLTVT.

This CDR3 is CARSLAGTEEKLFF. CDR3 coding DNA: TGTGCCAGAAGCTTAGCCGGGACAGAAGAAAAACTGTTTTTT. The chain carries TRBV5-3 and TRBJ1-4; 7 bases are a match to TRBD1. TRBV5-3 falls under the ORF class, with uncertain function. V shed 2 bases, J shed 8 bases, and the junction held 6 bases outside the gene matches. This CDR3 comprises 14 residues.

The gene calls are TRBV2 and TRBJ2-7, with D perhaps matching TRBD2 (7 bases). The CDR3 has 15 residues. Trimming took 1 base from V and 5 from J, leaving 15 bases between them. The germline CDR1 and CDR2 sequences are SNHLY and FYNNEI. For the CDR3, the DNA is TGTGCCAGCAGTGAAGAGGGGGGGAGCAGACACGAGCAGTACTTC. It specifies CASSEEGGSRHEQYF.

The chain is built from TRBV3-1 (or the pseudogene TRBV3-2) and TRBJ1-6, with D perhaps matching TRBD1 (5 bases). V was cut by 11 bases and J by 0 bases, with 14 bases left in between. Looked up from germline, CDR1 is LGHDT and CDR2 is YNNKEL (reference sequence). The CDR3 has 15 amino acids. CDR3 in amino acids: CAVLDSSSYNSPLHF. DNA of the CDR3: TGTGCCGTTTTAGACAGCAGCTCCTATAATTCACCCCTCCACTTT.

The chain recombines TRBV28 with TRBJ2-6; 7 positions agree with TRBD1. V lost 5 bases and J lost 0; bases outside the gene matches: 10. Looked up from germline, CDR1 is MDHEN and CDR2 is SYDVKM. CDR3 length: 18 residues. The CDR3 protein is CASSDRDSSFSGANVLTF. The CDR3 nucleotides are TGTGCCAGCAGTGACCGGGACAGCTCCTTCTCTGGGGCCAACGTCCTGACTTTC.

This clone turned up a few times. This sample includes further DNA sequences coding for the same CDR3. This chain uses TRBV6-5 with TRBJ1-2, with D uncertain. The germline V gene encodes CDR1 MNHEY and CDR2 SVGAGI. The CDR3 is 13 residues long. The germline V and J ends were trimmed by 0 bases and 8 bases, with 10 bases remaining between them. CDR3 residues: CASSYSADRGYTF. CDR3 nucleotides: TGTGCCAGCAGTTACTCGGCCGATCGAGGCTACACCTTC.

CDR3 nucleotide sequence: TGTGCCAGCAGTTTGCAGGGAATGAACACTGAAGCTTTCTTT. Encoded protein: CASSLQGMNTEAFF. The chain is built from TRBV28 and TRBJ1-1; possibly TRBD1 for D (5 bases). The germline V gene has CDR1 MDHEN and CDR2 SYDVKM. This CDR3 comprises 14 residues. V was shortened by 3 bases and J by 0 bases, with 8 bases between the two germline ends.

The DNA for the CDR3 is TGTGCCAGCAGCCGTGACAGCACGCGTTACTACAATGAGCAGTTCTTC. Residues: CASSRDSTRYYNEQFF. The chain recombines TRBV6-2 or TRBV6-3 with TRBJ2-1; TRBD1 is a possible D gene (5 bases). Germline lookup yields CDR1 MNHEY and CDR2 SVGEGT. V gave up 6 bases and J gave up 3 bases, with 18 bases separating them. The CDR3 spans 16 residues.

The genes are TRBV29-1 and TRBJ1-1, with D perhaps TRBD1 (6 bases). The V gene lost 6 bases and the J gene lost 3 bases, with 17 bases spanning the gap. Germline V gene sequence: CDR1 SQVTM, CDR2 ANQGSEA. This CDR3 region has 14 residues. CDR3 amino acids: CSVQQGAGYTEAFF. CDR3 sequence (DNA): TGCAGCGTACAACAGGGTGCCGGGTACACTGAAGCTTTCTTT.

This clone occurred once. This chain connects TRBV29-1 to TRBJ1-2, with unresolved D. Per germline, CDR1 SQVTM and CDR2 ANQGSEA. The V and J ends lost 5 bases and 2 bases respectively, with 15 bases between them. The CDR3 has 14 residues. The CDR3 protein is CSVYVRSPNYGYTF. CDR3 nucleotides: TGCAGCGTTTATGTTCGGAGCCCCAACTATGGCTACACCTTC. Using reference TRBV29-1 and TRBJ1-2 for the parts outside the CDR3, the full variable domain is SAVISQKPSRDICQRGTSLTIQCQVDSQVTMMFWYRQQPGQSLTLIATANQGSEATYESGFVIDKFPISRPNLTFSTLTVSNMSPEDSSIYLCSVYVRSPNYGYTFGSGTRLTVV.

CDR3 residues: CASSLGRRSSYEQYF. CDR3 nucleotides: TGTGCCAGCAGCTTGGGACGGAGGAGCTCCTACGAGCAGTACTTC. The chain has TRBV5-6 and TRBJ2-7; weak D call: TRBD2 (5 bases). Germline V gives CDR1 SGHDT, CDR2 YYEEEE. Between the trimmed V and J ends, which lost 0 bases and 0 bases, there was a span of 10 bases. The CDR3 covers 15 residues.